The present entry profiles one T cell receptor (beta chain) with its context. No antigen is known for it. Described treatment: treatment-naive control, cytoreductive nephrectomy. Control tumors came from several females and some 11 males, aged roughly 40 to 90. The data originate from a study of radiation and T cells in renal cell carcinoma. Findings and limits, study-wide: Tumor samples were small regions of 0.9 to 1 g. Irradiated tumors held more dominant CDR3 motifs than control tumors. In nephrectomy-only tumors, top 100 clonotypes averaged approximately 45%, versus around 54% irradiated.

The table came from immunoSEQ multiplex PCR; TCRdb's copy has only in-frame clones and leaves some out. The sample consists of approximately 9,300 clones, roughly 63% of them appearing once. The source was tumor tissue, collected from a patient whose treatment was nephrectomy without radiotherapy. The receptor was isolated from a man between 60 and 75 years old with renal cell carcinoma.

CDR3: CASSLQGIGGNTIYF. The DNA of the CDR3 is TGTGCCAGCAGCTTACAAGGGATCGGAGGAAACACCATATATTTT. The chain recombines TRBV11-2 with TRBJ1-3; no clear D. Trimming shortened V by 2 bases and J by 4 bases, and 12 bases separated the two germline ends. CDR3 length: 15 residues. The germline V gene has CDR1 SGHAT and CDR2 FQNNGV.